This T cell receptor beta chain was sequenced during a study of shared clonotypes between healthy human individuals. Points on this clone: The sample contains more than one DNA sequence encoding this CDR3.

The CDR3 length is 15 residues. V shed 2 bases, J shed 4 bases, and the junction held 3 bases outside the gene matches. In germline, CDR1 is MNHNS, CDR2 SASEGT. It was across several immunoSEQ plates that each subset's genomic DNA was evenly split. In the original processing: Without quality scores, immunoSEQ junctional reads could not be filtered like full-length reads. Only in-frame clones appear in the TCRdb table, and some are missing; sequencing was by immunoSEQ multiplex PCR. The D gene and trimming were derived from the DNA, and the V and J assignments and clone size from that table. The data show about 500,000 clones, with 70% to 80% seen just once and 12% held by the top ten. The study enrolled healthy HIV-negative adults without recent acute infections or vaccinations as donors. Within Nashville, Tennessee resided all donors, each a Caucasian adult.

The receptor's source is a woman in her forties in good health. Some clones in this sample may be carry-over from other donors' samples. V and J are TRBV6-1 and TRBJ2-7; 12 bases align to TRBD2. Sequencing was done on a sample of PBMCs. Written as DNA, the CDR3 is TGTGCCAGCAGTGAATCGACTAGCGGGAGTTACGAGCAGTACTTC. Amino acids: CASSESTSGSYEQYF.